Listed here are 2 T cell receptor beta chains from one sample, sequenced in a study of blood T cell repertoires in COVID-19. The assay was immunoSEQ multiplex PCR, and TCRdb's table has in-frame clones only and misses some. The data show roughly 100,000 clones, 80% to 85% seen once. The material sequenced was peripheral blood. All receptors come from an elderly man with acute or convalescent COVID-19.

J is TRBJ2-5 and V is TRBV5-4; 10 nucleotides match TRBD1. With 9 bases clipped from V and 5 bases from J, the junction kept 4 bases outside the gene matches. There are 12 residues in the CDR3. Germline V CDR1 and CDR2: SGHNT, YYREEE (reference sequence). CDR3 in amino acids: CANGQGGETQYF. For the CDR3, the DNA is TGTGCCAACGGACAGGGGGGCGAGACCCAGTACTTC.

DNA for the CDR3: TGCGCCAGCAGCCAACAGCAGGGCGCCGTCCGGGGCTACACCTTC. Protein sequence: CASSQQQGAVRGYTF. The V and J genes are TRBV4-3 and TRBJ1-2; tentatively, D is TRBD1 (5 bases). Trimming cost V 2 bases and J 8 bases, with 18 bases left between them. Germline assignment: CDR1 LGHNA and CDR2 YSLEER. The length of the CDR3 is 15 residues.